This note documents a single T cell receptor (beta chain) sequence. This record belongs to a study of blood T cell repertoires in COVID-19. Background on the study: PBMCs, B-cell-depleted T cells, or T cells were the source of the cDNA or gDNA that made up the material.

The authors' processing: Reference gene primer amplification gave nucleated cell count estimates. Sequencing used immunoSEQ multiplex PCR; TCRdb keeps in-frame clones, though not all of them. V, J and clone size are taken as reported in that table, and D and trimming were inferred from the DNA itself. The profile shows roughly 180,000 clones, roughly 85% of them singletons. Sequencing was carried out using peripheral blood. This clonotype originated in a man aged 55-75 years with acute or convalescent COVID-19.

The CDR3 protein is CASNPISSGRGLTTGELFF. CDR3 DNA sequence: TGTGCCAGTAACCCCATCTCTAGCGGGAGGGGGCTAACAACCGGGGAGCTGTTTTTT. The J gene is TRBJ2-2, the V gene TRBV19; TRBD2 aligns across 12 bases. V gave up 7 bases and J gave up 5 bases; unmatched junction bases: 17. The CDR3 spans 19 residues. Germline loops: CDR1 LNHDA, CDR2 SQIVND (reference sequence).